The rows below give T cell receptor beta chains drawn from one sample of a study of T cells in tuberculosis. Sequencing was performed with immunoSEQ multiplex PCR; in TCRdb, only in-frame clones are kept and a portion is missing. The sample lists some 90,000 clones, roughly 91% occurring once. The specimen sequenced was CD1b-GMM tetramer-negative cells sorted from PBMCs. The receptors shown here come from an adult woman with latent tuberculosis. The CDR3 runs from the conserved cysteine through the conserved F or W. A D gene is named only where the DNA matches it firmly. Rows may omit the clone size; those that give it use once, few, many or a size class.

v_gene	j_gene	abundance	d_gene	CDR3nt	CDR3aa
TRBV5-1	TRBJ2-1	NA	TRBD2	TGCGCCAGCAGCTTGGGGTCCTCTAGCGGGGTTTACAATGAGCAGTTCTTC	CASSLGSSSGVYNEQFF
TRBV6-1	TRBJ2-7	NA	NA	TGTGCCAGCAGTGAACACAGTTCCCGTTCCTACGAGCAGTACTTC	CASSEHSSRSYEQYF
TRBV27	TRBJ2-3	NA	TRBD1	TGTGCCAGCAGTTCCGGACAGGGGGGGATAGATACGCAGTATTTT	CASSSGQGGIDTQYF
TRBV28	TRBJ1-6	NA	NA	TGTGCCAGCAGTCACCCAAAACCAGGTCCCACCCTCCACTTT	CASSHPKPGPTLHF
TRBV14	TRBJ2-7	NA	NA	TGTGCCAGCAGCCAAGGCACAGGGCCTTTCTACGAGCAGTACTTC	CASSQGTGPFYEQYF
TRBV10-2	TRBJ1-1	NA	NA	TGCGCCAGCAGCCTTACAGGGATGAACACTGAAGCTTTCTTT	CASSLTGMNTEAFF
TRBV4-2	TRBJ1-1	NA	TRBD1	TGTGCCAGCAGCTTGGGTGCCGGGACAGGGAACACTGAAGCTTTCTTT	CASSLGAGTGNTEAFF
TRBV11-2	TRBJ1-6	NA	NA	TGTGCCAGCAGCTTAGAGATGGGGGCCAAATTCGTGGGGTATAATTCACCCCTCCACTTT	CASSLEMGAKFVGYNSPLHF
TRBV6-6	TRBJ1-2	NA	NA	TGTGCCAGCAGTTACTCAGGGGTGATACTTCGCTACACCTTC	CASSYSGVILRYTF
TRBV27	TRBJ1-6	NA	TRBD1	TGTGCCAGCAGTTTGGGGACAGGGAGGTTGGCACCCCTCCACTTT	CASSLGTGRLAPLHF
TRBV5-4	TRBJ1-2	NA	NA	TGTGCCAGCAGCGGGGGCGGCAATGGCTACACCTTC	CASSGGGNGYTF
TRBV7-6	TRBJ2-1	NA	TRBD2	TGTGCCAGCAGCTCCGTAGGCGGGGGGGCCTATGAGCAGTTCTTC	CASSSVGGGAYEQFF
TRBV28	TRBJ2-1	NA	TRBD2	TGTGCCAGCAGTCCCTCCGCACTCTGGCGGGGGGGCCTTCAGGAGCAGTTCTTC	CASSPSALWRGGLQEQFF
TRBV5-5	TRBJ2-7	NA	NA	TGTGCCAGCAGCCTCACAGGGCCTACCTCCTACGAGCAGTACTTC	CASSLTGPTSYEQYF
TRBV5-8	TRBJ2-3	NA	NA	TGTGCCAGCCGGATCACGCAGGGTACGCAGTATTTT	CASRITQGTQYF
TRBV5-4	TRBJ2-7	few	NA	TGTGCCACCCAGGGTCCCCACGAGCAGTACTTC	CATQGPHEQYF
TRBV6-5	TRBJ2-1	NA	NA	TGTGCCAGCAACGGGGGGCCCTACGATGAGCAGTTCTTC	CASNGGPYDEQFF
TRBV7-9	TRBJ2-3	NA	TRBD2	TGTGCCAGCAGCTACCGGGGGGGCCAGCGGGGGTCGACAGATACGCAGTATTTT	CASSYRGGQRGSTDTQYF
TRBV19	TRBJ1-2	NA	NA	TGTGCCAGTAGTATACGCAGGGCAGATGGCTACACCTTC	CASSIRRADGYTF
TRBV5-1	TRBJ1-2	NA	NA	TGCGCCAGCAGCGAGAACTATGGCTACACCTTC	CASSENYGYTF
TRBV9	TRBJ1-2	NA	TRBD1	TGTGCCAGCAGCGGGCAGGGGGCGCCTAGGCTCTATGGAGGCTACACCTTC	CASSGQGAPRLYGGYTF
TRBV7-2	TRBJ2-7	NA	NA	TGTGCCAGCAGCTTAGTAGCGTGGGAGCAGTACTTC	CASSLVAWEQYF
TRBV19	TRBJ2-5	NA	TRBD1	TGTGCCAGTAGGGTAAAGGGGGCAGAGACCCAGTACTTC	CASRVKGAETQYF
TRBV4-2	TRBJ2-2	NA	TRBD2	TGTGCCAGCAGCCAAGATCGGCTAGCGGGGGGGCAGTGGACCGGGGAGCTGTTTTTT	CASSQDRLAGGQWTGELFF
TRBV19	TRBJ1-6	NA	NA	TGTGCCAGTAGGAAACAGGAGAATTCACCCCTCCACTTT	CASRKQENSPLHF
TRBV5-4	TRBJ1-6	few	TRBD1	TGTGCCAGCAGCTCCGCCGGGACAGGGAATTCACCCCTCCACTTT	CASSSAGTGNSPLHF
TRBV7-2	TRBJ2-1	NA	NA	TGTGCCAGCAGCTTAGCGGGGGGGCAGAATGAGCAGTTCTTC	CASSLAGGQNEQFF
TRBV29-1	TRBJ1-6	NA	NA	TGCAGCGTGAGGCCCTCCTATAATTCACCCCTCCACTTT	CSVRPSYNSPLHF
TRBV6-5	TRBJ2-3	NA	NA	TGTGCCAGCAGTTACTCCGGGGATAGTACAGATACGCAGTATTTT	CASSYSGDSTDTQYF
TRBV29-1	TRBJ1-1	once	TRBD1	TGCAGCGTTGGGACAGGGGATCCCCGGAACACTGAAGCTTTCTTT	CSVGTGDPRNTEAFF
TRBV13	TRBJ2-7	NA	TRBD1	TGTGCCAGCAGCCCACGGGACAGAACCTACGAGCAGTACTTC	CASSPRDRTYEQYF
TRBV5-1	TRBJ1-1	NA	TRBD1	TGCGCCAGCAGCTTGTCAGGGGGCACTGAAGCTTTCTTT	CASSLSGGTEAFF
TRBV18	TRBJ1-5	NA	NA	TGTGCCAGCTCGTCGGGGGAAAATCAGCCCCAGCATTTT	CASSSGENQPQHF
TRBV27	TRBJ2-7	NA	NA	TGTGCCAGCAGTTCAACAGGGGAGCAGTACTTC	CASSSTGEQYF
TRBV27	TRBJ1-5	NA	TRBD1	TGTGCCAGCAGTTCGACAGGGCGTGCGCAGCCCCAGCATTTT	CASSSTGRAQPQHF
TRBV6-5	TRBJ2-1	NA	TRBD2	TGTGCCAGCAGTTACTCGCGGGGGGGCGTAAATGAGCAGTTCTTC	CASSYSRGGVNEQFF
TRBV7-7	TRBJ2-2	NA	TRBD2	TGTGCTAGCAGCCTAGCGGGGGGATACCCTAACACCGGGGAGCTGTTTTTT	CASSLAGGYPNTGELFF
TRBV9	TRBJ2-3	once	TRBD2	TGTGCCAGCAGCGTAGGGCTAGCGGGTCACACAGATACGCAGTATTTT	CASSVGLAGHTDTQYF
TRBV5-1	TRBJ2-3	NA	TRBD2	TGCGCCAGCAGCTCCGCGAACCTTGGGGGGGGCACAGATACGCAGTATTTT	CASSSANLGGGTDTQYF
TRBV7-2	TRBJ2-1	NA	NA	TGTGCCAGCAGCTTAGGGGGGCTAGCGGTCAATGAGCAGTTCTTC	CASSLGGLAVNEQFF
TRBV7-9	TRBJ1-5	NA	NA	TGTGCCAGCAGCTTAGTTACAGCAAATCAGCCCCAGCATTTT	CASSLVTANQPQHF
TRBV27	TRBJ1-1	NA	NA	TGTGCCAGCAGTTTCAGGCTGGACACTGAAGCTTTCTTT	CASSFRLDTEAFF
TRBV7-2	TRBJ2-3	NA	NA	TGTGCCAGCAGCCCGGGGGGCCCCGGCACAGATACGCAGTATTTT	CASSPGGPGTDTQYF
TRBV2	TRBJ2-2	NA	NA	TGTGCCAGCAGAAATATGCCTTCACTCGGGGAGCTGTTTTTT	CASRNMPSLGELFF
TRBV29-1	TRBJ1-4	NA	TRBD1	TGCAGCGCGGACAGGGGCAAACACTATGAAAAACTGTTTTTT	CSADRGKHYEKLFF
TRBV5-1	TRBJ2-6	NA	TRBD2	TGCGCCAGCAGCTTGTCACTAGCGGGGGCGGCTGGGGCCAACGTCCTGACTTTC	CASSLSLAGAAGANVLTF
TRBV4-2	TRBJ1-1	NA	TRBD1	TGTGCCAGCAGCCAATTGGACAGGAAGGACACTGAAGCTTTCTTT	CASSQLDRKDTEAFF
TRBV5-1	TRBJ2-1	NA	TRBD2	TGCGCCAGCAGCTTGCAGGCGGGGGGGCCGAGGGAGCAGTTCTTC	CASSLQAGGPREQFF
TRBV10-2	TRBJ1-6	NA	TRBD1	TGCGCCAGCAGAGGGACAGCCTCTAATAATTCACCCCTCCACTTT	CASRGTASNNSPLHF
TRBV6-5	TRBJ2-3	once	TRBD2	TGTGCCAGCAGTGGGCTAGCGGGGGCCACAGATACGCAGTATTTT	CASSGLAGATDTQYF
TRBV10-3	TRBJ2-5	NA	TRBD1	TGTGCCACCCGGACAGGGTTGGGGGGAGAGACCCAGTACTTC	CATRTGLGGETQYF
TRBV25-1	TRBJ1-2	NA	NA	TGTGCCAGCAGTGAGACAGGAAACTATGGCTACACCTTC	CASSETGNYGYTF
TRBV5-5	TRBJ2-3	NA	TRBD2	TGTGCCAGCAGCTTGAGGGCCAGCGGGGCTCTCACAGATACGCAGTATTTT	CASSLRASGALTDTQYF
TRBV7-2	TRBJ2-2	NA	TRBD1	TGTGCCAGCAGCCGGGGGGACAGGGGTACCGGGGAGCTGTTTTTT	CASSRGDRGTGELFF
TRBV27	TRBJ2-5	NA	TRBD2	TGTGCCAGCAGTCAGACTAGCGGGGGGGGATATCAAGAGACCCAGTACTTC	CASSQTSGGGYQETQYF
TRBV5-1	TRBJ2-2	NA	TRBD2	TGCGCCAGCAGCGTTTCGACGTCTAGCGGGGGGGTTATCGGGGAGCTGTTTTTT	CASSVSTSSGGVIGELFF
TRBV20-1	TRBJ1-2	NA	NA	TGCAGTGCTAGTCGGTATGAGGGCTACACCTTC	CSASRYEGYTF
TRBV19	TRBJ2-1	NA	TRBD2	TGTGCCAGTAGTATCCCCTCGGGACTAGCGATCAATGAGCAGTTCTTC	CASSIPSGLAINEQFF
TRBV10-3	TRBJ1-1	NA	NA	TGTGCCATCAGAAGGGACACTAACACTGAAGCTTTCTTT	CAIRRDTNTEAFF